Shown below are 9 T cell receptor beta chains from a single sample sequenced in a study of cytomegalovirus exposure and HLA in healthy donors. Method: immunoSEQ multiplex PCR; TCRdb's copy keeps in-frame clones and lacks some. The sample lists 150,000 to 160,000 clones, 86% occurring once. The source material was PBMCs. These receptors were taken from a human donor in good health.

In DNA form, the CDR3 reads TGTGCCAGTAGTATTGAGGCATCTAGCAATCAGCCCCAGCATTTT. It codes for CASSIEASSNQPQHF. The chain carries TRBV19 and TRBJ1-5; D gene ambiguous. Germline CDR1 is LNHDA and CDR2 is SQIVND (reference sequence). V shed 3 bases and J shed 0 bases, with 9 bases lying between them. The CDR3 sequence is 15 residues long.

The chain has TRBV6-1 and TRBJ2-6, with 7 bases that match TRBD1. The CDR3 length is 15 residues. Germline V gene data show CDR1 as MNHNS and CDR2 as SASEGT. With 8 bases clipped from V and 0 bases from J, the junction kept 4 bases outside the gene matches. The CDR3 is CASATGHSGANVLTF. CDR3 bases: TGTGCCAGCGCGACAGGGCACTCTGGGGCCAACGTCCTGACTTTC.

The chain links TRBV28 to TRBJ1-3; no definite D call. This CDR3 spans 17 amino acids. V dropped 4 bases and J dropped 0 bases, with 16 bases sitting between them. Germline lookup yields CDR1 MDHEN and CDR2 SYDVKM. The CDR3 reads CASSSLFSVRSGNTIYF. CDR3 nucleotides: TGTGCCAGCAGTTCCCTTTTCTCAGTCCGCTCTGGAAACACCATATATTTT.

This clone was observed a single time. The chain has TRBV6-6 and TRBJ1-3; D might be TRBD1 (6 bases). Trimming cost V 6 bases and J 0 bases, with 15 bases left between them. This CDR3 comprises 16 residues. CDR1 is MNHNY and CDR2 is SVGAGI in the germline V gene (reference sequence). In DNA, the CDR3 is TGTGCCAGCAGAACGACAGGTCTTGTCTCTGGAAACACCATATATTTT. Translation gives CASRTTGLVSGNTIYF.

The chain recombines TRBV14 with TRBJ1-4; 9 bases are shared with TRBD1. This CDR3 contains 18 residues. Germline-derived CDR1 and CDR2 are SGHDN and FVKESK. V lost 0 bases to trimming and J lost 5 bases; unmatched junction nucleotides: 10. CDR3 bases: TGTGCCAGCAGCCAAGAAGCTCGGGGGACAGGGAAAAATGAAAAACTGTTTTTT. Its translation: CASSQEARGTGKNEKLFF.

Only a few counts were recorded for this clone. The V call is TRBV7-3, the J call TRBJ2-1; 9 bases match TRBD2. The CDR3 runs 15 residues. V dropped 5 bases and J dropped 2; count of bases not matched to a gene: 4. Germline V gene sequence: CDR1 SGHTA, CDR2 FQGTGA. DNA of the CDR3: TGTGCCAGCAGCCGTATAGCGGGAGCCTACAATGAGCAGTTCTTC. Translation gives CASSRIAGAYNEQFF.

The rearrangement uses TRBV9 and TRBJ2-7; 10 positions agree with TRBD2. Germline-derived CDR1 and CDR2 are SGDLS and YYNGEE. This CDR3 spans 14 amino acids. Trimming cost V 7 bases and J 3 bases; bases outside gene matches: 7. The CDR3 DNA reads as TGTGCCAGCGCCGGGGGACTAGCGAACTACGAGCAGTACTTC. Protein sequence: CASAGGLANYEQYF.

This chain's CDR3 is CSVRFGNTIYF. For the CDR3, the DNA is TGCAGCGTCAGGTTCGGAAACACCATATATTTT. V and J are TRBV29-1 and TRBJ1-3, with D uncertain. Trimming left V 6 bases short and J 4 bases short, with 7 bases between. The CDR3 runs 11 residues. Germline CDR1 and CDR2: SQVTM and ANQGSEA. The whole variable domain, filled in from reference TRBV29-1 and TRBJ1-3, reads SAVISQKPSRDICQRGTSLTIQCQVDSQVTMMFWYRQQPGQSLTLIATANQGSEATYESGFVIDKFPISRPNLTFSTLTVSNMSPEDSSIYLCSVRFGNTIYFGEGSWLTVV.

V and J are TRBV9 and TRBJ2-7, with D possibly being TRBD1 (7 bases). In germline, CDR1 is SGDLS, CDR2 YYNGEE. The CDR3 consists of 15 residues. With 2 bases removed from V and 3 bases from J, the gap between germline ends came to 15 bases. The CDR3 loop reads CASSVSEGANYEQYF. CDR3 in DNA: TGTGCCAGCAGCGTCTCGGAGGGGGCAAACTACGAGCAGTACTTC.